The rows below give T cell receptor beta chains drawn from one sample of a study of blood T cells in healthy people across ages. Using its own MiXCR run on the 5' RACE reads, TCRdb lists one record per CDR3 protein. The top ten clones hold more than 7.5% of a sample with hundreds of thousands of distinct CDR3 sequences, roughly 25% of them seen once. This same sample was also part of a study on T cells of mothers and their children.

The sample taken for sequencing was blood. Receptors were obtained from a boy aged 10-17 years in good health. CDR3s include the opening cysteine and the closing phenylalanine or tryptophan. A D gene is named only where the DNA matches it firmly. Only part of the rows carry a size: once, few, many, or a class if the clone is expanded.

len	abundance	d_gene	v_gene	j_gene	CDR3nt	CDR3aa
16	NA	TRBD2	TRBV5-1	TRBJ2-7	TGCGCCAGCAGCTGGGGACTAGCGGCAGACGCCTACGAGCAGTACTTC	CASSWGLAADAYEQYF
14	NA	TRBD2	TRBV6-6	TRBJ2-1	TGTGGCAGCACCCTGTCAGTAGCGGGGAATGAGCAGTTCTTC	CGSTLSVAGNEQFF
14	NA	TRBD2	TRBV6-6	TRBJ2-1	TGTGCCAGCAGTTACGTAGCGGGGGCGAATGAGCAGTTCTTC	CASSYVAGANEQFF
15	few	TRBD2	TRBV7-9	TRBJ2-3	TGTGCCAGCAGCTTAGAAGCGGGGGGCACAGATACGCAGTATTTT	CASSLEAGGTDTQYF
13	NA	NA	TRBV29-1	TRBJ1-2	TGCAGCGTTGTATGGGGGTCTAACTATGGCTACACCTTC	CSVVWGSNYGYTF
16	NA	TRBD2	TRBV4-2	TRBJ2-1	TGTGCCAGCAGCCTCTCCGGGACTAGCGGTTACGATGAGCAGTTCTTC	CASSLSGTSGYDEQFF
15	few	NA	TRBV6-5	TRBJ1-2	TGTGCCAGCAGTTCCCGGGGGGGGACTAACTATGGCTGCACCTTC	CASSSRGGTNYGCTF
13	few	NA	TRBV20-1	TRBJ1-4	TGCAGTGCTAGACCCCAGGGCGGCGAAAAACTGTTTTTT	CSARPQGGEKLFF
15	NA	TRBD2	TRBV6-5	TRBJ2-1	TGTGCCAGCAGAGAGAGAGAGCGGGAGGGTAATGAGCAGTTCTTC	CASREREREGNEQFF
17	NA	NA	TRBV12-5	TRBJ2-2	TGTGCTAGTGGTTTGGTTTTACGAGCGGGGAACACCGGGGAGCTGTTTTTT	CASGLVLRAGNTGELFF
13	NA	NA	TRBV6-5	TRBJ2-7	TGTGCCAGCAGTAATTATGGCTCCTACGAGCAGTACTTC	CASSNYGSYEQYF
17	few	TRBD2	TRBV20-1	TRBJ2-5	TGCAGTGCTAGAGACCCTAGACTAGCGGGGGGGCGGGAGACCCAGTACTTC	CSARDPRLAGGRETQYF
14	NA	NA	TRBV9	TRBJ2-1	TGTGCCAGCAACGAGGGGTCGGCCTACAATGAGCAGTTCTTC	CASNEGSAYNEQFF
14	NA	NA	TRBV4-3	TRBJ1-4	TGCGCCAGCAGCCTGGTGATCGGAGATGAAAAACTGTTTTTT	CASSLVIGDEKLFF
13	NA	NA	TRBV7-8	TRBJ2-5	TGTGCCAGCAGCCCCGGCAGTTCAGAGACCCAGTACTTC	CASSPGSSETQYF
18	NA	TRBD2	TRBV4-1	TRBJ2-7	TGCGCCAGCAGCCAAGAGACGGAAGGGACTAGCGGGAGTTACGAGCAGTACTTC	CASSQETEGTSGSYEQYF
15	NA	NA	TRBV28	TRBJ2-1	TGTGCCAGCAGTCCAAGGACCGGTTCCTACAATGAGCAGTTCTTC	CASSPRTGSYNEQFF
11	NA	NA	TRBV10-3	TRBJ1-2	TGTGCCATCCTCACACCGGGCGGCTACACCTTC	CAILTPGGYTF
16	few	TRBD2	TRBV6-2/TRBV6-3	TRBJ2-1	TGTGCCAGCAGGCAATTAGCGGGAGGGCACTACAATGAGCAGTTCTTC	CASRQLAGGHYNEQFF
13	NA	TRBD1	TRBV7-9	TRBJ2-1	TGTGCCAGCAATCCGGGACAGGTTTATGAGCAGTTCTTC	CASNPGQVYEQFF
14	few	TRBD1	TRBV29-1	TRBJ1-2	TGCAGCGTTTCCGGGGACAGGGGTCCTTATGGCTACACCTTC	CSVSGDRGPYGYTF
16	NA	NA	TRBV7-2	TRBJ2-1	TGTGCCAGCAGCTTAGCGCGGGGGCTTATCGACAATGAGCAGTTCTTC	CASSLARGLIDNEQFF
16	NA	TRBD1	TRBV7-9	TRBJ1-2	TGTGCCAGCAGCTTAGTGTCGGGACAGGGATCCTATGGCTACACCTTC	CASSLVSGQGSYGYTF
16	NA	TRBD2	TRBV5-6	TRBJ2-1	TGTGCCAGCAGCGGGGGGGTTCTAGCGGAATACAATGAGCAGTTCTTC	CASSGGVLAEYNEQFF
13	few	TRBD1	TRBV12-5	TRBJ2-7	TGTGCTAGTGGTTTGCAGGGGGATTACGAGCAGTACTTC	CASGLQGDYEQYF